These 26 T cell receptor beta chains were all obtained from the same sample, sequenced in a study of OX40 agonist ivuxolimab in advanced cancers. Sequenced by immunoSEQ multiplex PCR; TCRdb stores in-frame clones only, minus some. This sample has more than 45,000 clones; roughly 84% occur once, and the top ten carry approximately 1.5%. The sequences come from CD4+ or CD8+ T cells sorted from blood, collected in a trial of the OX40 agonist ivuxolimab. The receptors derive from an adult with an advanced solid tumor such as melanoma, head and neck, liver or kidney cancer.

In nucleotides, the CDR3 is TGTGCCAGCACCGGGGTCCTGCACACTGAAGCTTTCTTT. Translating gives CASTGVLHTEAFF. The chain joins TRBV2 to TRBJ1-1, with D hard to call. CDR3 length: 13 amino acids. From germline, CDR1 is SNHLY and CDR2 FYNNEI. The V gene lost 7 bases and the J gene lost 3 bases, with 12 bases spanning the gap.

J is TRBJ1-2 and V is TRBV28, with 10 bases lining up with TRBD1. The CDR3 sequence is 15 residues long. Looked up from germline, CDR1 is MDHEN and CDR2 is SYDVKM. The V segment lost 4 bases and the J segment 2 bases; nucleotides outside the gene matches: 4. The CDR3 sequence is CASSSAGQGNYGYTF. The CDR3 coding sequence is TGTGCCAGCAGTTCCGCGGGACAGGGGAACTATGGCTACACCTTC.

J is TRBJ2-7 and V is TRBV7-9; D remains unclear. The CDR3 covers 11 residues. Trimming removed 5 bases from V and 5 bases from J, with 7 bases in between. The germline V gene encodes CDR1 SEHNR and CDR2 FQNEAQ (reference sequence). In nucleotides, the CDR3 is TGTGCCAGCAGCCAGTCGGACGAGCAGTACTTC. Protein: CASSQSDEQYF.

The chain combines TRBV4-1 with TRBJ2-1; D might be TRBD2 (5 bases). Germline V lookup: CDR1 MGHRA, CDR2 YSYEKL. Between the trimmed V and J ends, which lost 4 bases and 9 bases, there was a span of 10 bases. The CDR3 covers 12 residues. CDR3 in DNA: TGCGCCAGCAGCCGCGGAGAGGGTGAGCAGTTCTTC. It codes for CASSRGEGEQFF.

The V call is TRBV9, the J call TRBJ1-1; D gene unclear. Germline assignment: CDR1 SGDLS and CDR2 YYNGEE. V was shortened by 5 bases and J by 1 base, with 15 bases between the two germline ends. The CDR3 runs 15 residues. DNA for the CDR3: TGTGCCAGCAGGCCCTACTTGGAGGGGAACACTGAAGCTTTCTTT. Protein product: CASRPYLEGNTEAFF.

The chain couples TRBV5-1 to TRBJ2-7; TRBD2 matches at 10 bases. The length of the CDR3 is 18 residues. With V trimmed by 4 bases and J by 1 base, 14 bases remained unmatched. Germline values: CDR1 SGHRS, CDR2 YFSETQ. The DNA of the CDR3 is TGCGCCAGCAGCCCCAGGGGTAGCGGGAGGCTTATATCCTACGAGCAGTACTTC. Amino acids: CASSPRGSGRLISYEQYF. The entire variable domain, with the rest obtained from reference TRBV5-1 and TRBJ2-7, is as follows: KAGVTQTPRYLIKTRGQQVTLSCSPISGHRSVSWYQQTPGQGLQFLFEYFSETQRNKGNFPGRFSGRQFSNSRSEMNVSTLELGDSALYLCASSPRGSGRLISYEQYFGPGTRLTVT.

The chain joins TRBV5-1 to TRBJ2-5; TRBD2 is a possible D gene (6 bases). The V end was cut by 4 bases, the J end by 7 bases, with 20 bases between. CDR1 is SGHRS, CDR2 YFSETQ, per germline. This CDR3 comprises 15 residues. The CDR3: CASSGGGATEGTQYF. CDR3 bases: TGCGCCAGCAGCGGGGGTGGGGCCACGGAGGGGACCCAGTACTTC.

The chain combines TRBV18 with TRBJ2-7; 8 bases map to TRBD2. After removal of 3 bases from V and 4 bases from J, the junction contained 5 bases not matched to a gene. This CDR3 has 14 residues. Germline V CDR1 and CDR2: KGHSH, LQKENI. The DNA of the CDR3 is TGTGCCAGCTCACCCTCAGCGGGAGCTTACGAGCAGTACTTC. The encoded protein is CASSPSAGAYEQYF.

The chain employs TRBV5-1 and TRBJ2-1; 8 nucleotides match TRBD1. The junction had 7 bases not matched to a gene; V was cut back by 3 bases and J by 14 bases. CDR3 length equals 12 residues. Germline V lookup: CDR1 SGHRS, CDR2 YFSETQ. CDR3 protein: CASSSDRGGKFF. CDR3 nucleotides: TGCGCCAGCAGCTCCGACAGGGGAGGAAAGTTCTTC.

The chain is built from TRBV11-2 and TRBJ1-2; weak D call: TRBD1 (6 bases). CDR3 size: 12 residues. The V gene lost 0 bases and the J gene lost 13 bases, with 12 bases spanning the gap. CDR1 SGHAT and CDR2 FQNNGV come from the germline V gene. The CDR3 nucleotides read TGTGCCAGCAGCTTAGAAGGCAGGGGAAGCACCTTC. Encoded protein: CASSLEGRGSTF.

The CDR3 reads CASNVLTGELFF. The DNA of the CDR3 is TGTGCCAGCAACGTGTTAACCGGGGAGCTGTTTTTT. The chain links TRBV6-1 to TRBJ2-2; no clear D gene. V was cut by 7 bases and J by 5 bases, with 8 bases left in between. Germline V gene lookup returns CDR1 MNHNS and CDR2 SASEGT. The CDR3 is 12 amino acids.

The rearrangement links TRBV6-1 to TRBJ2-7; 8 bases fit TRBD1. Germline V gene sequence: CDR1 MNHNS, CDR2 SASEGT. The V gene end was trimmed by 8 bases and the J gene end by 4 bases; junction bases not matched to a gene: 10. This CDR3 spans 14 amino acids. Written as DNA, the CDR3 is TGTGCCAGCGTCGTGGCAGGGGGCTTTTACGAGCAGTACTTC. Translating it yields CASVVAGGFYEQYF.

This clone has a single count. The rearrangement uses TRBV10-1 and TRBJ1-6; 9 bases map to TRBD1. Germline CDR1 WNHNN, CDR2 SYGVQD (reference sequence). The V gene end was trimmed by 10 bases and the J gene end by 9 bases; junction bases not matched to a gene: 10. The CDR3 sequence is 14 residues long. The CDR3 sequence: CAIPGQGLSSPLHF. DNA of the CDR3: TGCGCCATTCCGGGACAGGGTTTAAGTTCACCCCTCCACTTT.

The chain carries TRBV30 and TRBJ2-5; D perhaps matches TRBD1 (5 bases). The CDR3 contains 13 residues. Deletions cut 2 bases from V and 9 bases from J, with 16 bases between. Looked up from germline, CDR1 is GTSNPN and CDR2 is SVGIG (reference sequence). The CDR3 region is CAWSRAQDGSQYF. CDR3 DNA: TGTGCCTGGAGTCGAGCACAGGACGGGTCCCAGTACTTC.

This clone was seen once. This chain uses TRBV5-1 with TRBJ2-5; 7 nucleotides match TRBD1. After removal of 4 bases from V and 4 bases from J, the junction contained 13 bases not matched to a gene. The CDR3 totals 16 residues. CDR1 is SGHRS and CDR2 is YFSETQ in the germline V gene. CDR3 loop: CASSLPGTVSIETQYF. In DNA, the CDR3 is TGCGCCAGCAGCCTACCCGGGACAGTGTCGATAGAGACCCAGTACTTC.

The rearrangement joins TRBV5-1 to TRBJ1-4, with 8 positions matching TRBD1. The CDR3 runs to 14 residues. The junction had 3 bases not matched to a gene; V was cut back by 4 bases and J by 4 bases. Germline V gene sequence: CDR1 SGHRS, CDR2 YFSETQ. The CDR3 sequence is CASSHRGNNEKLFF. In DNA form, the CDR3 reads TGCGCCAGCAGCCACAGGGGGAATAATGAAAAACTGTTTTTT.

The chain links TRBV7-6 to TRBJ2-7; 9 nucleotides agree with TRBD1. Trimming at V came to 5 bases and at J to 5 bases, leaving 10 bases not matched to a gene. The CDR3 consists of 15 residues. Germline CDR1 is SGHVS and CDR2 is FNYEAQ. CDR3 nucleotide sequence: TGTGCCAGCAGCCGGGGACAGGGTTTCTTTGACGAGCAGTACTTC. Its protein is CASSRGQGFFDEQYF.

The chain links TRBV5-1 to TRBJ2-5; D possibly corresponds to TRBD1 (6 bases). V lost 6 bases to trimming and J lost 1 base, with 16 bases between them. There are 15 residues in the CDR3. The germline gives CDR1 SGHRS, CDR2 YFSETQ. The CDR3 spells CASNPLGQLQETQYF. The DNA of the CDR3 is TGCGCCAGCAACCCCCTCGGACAGCTCCAAGAGACCCAGTACTTC.

This chain links TRBV28 with TRBJ1-2, with 8 bases lining up with TRBD1. Unmatched junction bases numbered 9, after V lost 5 bases and J lost 4 bases. The CDR3 is 15 amino acids. Per the germline V gene, CDR1 is MDHEN and CDR2 is SYDVKM. The CDR3 protein is CASSTGTGLFYGYTF. CDR3 bases: TGTGCCAGCAGTACAGGGACAGGACTGTTCTATGGCTACACCTTC.

This chain joins TRBV7-6 and TRBJ2-3, with D unresolved. Germline V gives CDR1 SGHVS, CDR2 FNYEAQ. The CDR3 covers 13 residues. With 5 bases removed from V and 2 bases from J, the gap between germline ends came to 8 bases. The DNA for the CDR3 is TGTGCCAGCAGCGCCGACCCCACAGATACGCAGTATTTT. The encoded protein is CASSADPTDTQYF.

The chain links TRBV5-1 to TRBJ1-2; a weak D match, TRBD1 (5 bases). The CDR3 is 14 residues long. V lost 7 bases and J lost 9, with 22 bases in between. Germline-derived CDR1 and CDR2 are SGHRS and YFSETQ. Here the CDR3 DNA reads TGCGCCAGCCGGGAGGGGCCAACGGATCAGAGCTACACCTTC. Translation gives CASREGPTDQSYTF. The whole variable domain, remainder taken from reference TRBV5-1 and TRBJ1-2, is KAGVTQTPRYLIKTRGQQVTLSCSPISGHRSVSWYQQTPGQGLQFLFEYFSETQRNKGNFPGRFSGRQFSNSRSEMNVSTLELGDSALYLCASREGPTDQSYTFGSGTRLTVV.

For the CDR3, the DNA is TGCAGCGTGGACAGGGTGGACTATGGCTACACCTTC. It yields the protein CSVDRVDYGYTF. This chain joins TRBV29-1 and TRBJ1-2; 8 bases agree with TRBD1. The CDR3 spans 12 residues. Germline CDR1 reads SQVTM; CDR2 reads ANQGSEA. With 6 bases clipped from V and 3 bases from J, the junction kept 3 bases outside the gene matches.

The gene calls are TRBV11-1 and TRBJ2-7, with 9 nucleotides matching TRBD2. V gave up 2 bases and J gave up 5 bases; unmatched junction bases: 4. CDR1 is SGHAT, CDR2 FQDESV, per germline (reference sequence). The CDR3 runs 14 residues. CDR3 loop: CASSLLAGIDEQYF. CDR3 nucleotide sequence: TGTGCCAGCAGCTTACTAGCGGGAATAGACGAGCAGTACTTC.

J is TRBJ2-1 and V is TRBV18, with 15 bases identical to TRBD2. This CDR3 has 17 residues. The V gene end was trimmed by 3 bases and the J gene end by 2 bases; junction bases not matched to a gene: 2. Germline CDR1 reads KGHSH; CDR2 reads LQKENI. Here the CDR3 DNA reads TGTGCCAGCTCACCGCGGACTAGCGGGGGGGCCTACAATGAGCAGTTCTTC. It is translated as CASSPRTSGGAYNEQFF.

The rearrangement uses TRBV6-6 and TRBJ1-1; TRBD1 is a possible D gene (6 bases). The CDR3 is 14 amino acids. Per germline, CDR1 MNHNY and CDR2 SVGAGI (reference sequence). V was pared by 7 bases and J by 6 bases, with 18 bases between. CDR3 bases: TGTGCCAGCACTCCCAGCCAGGGGCGGGCTGAAGCTTTCTTT. The encoded protein is CASTPSQGRAEAFF.

The table lists this clone with a few counts. The V gene is TRBV29-1, the J gene TRBJ1-1; D possibly corresponds to TRBD1 (5 bases). V was trimmed by 7 bases and J by 1 base, leaving 16 bases between them. CDR1 SQVTM and CDR2 ANQGSEA come from the germline V gene. This CDR3 region has 14 residues. CDR3 bases: TGCAGCGCCTGGCCGGGGACCGCGAACACTGAAGCTTTCTTT. This codes for CSAWPGTANTEAFF.